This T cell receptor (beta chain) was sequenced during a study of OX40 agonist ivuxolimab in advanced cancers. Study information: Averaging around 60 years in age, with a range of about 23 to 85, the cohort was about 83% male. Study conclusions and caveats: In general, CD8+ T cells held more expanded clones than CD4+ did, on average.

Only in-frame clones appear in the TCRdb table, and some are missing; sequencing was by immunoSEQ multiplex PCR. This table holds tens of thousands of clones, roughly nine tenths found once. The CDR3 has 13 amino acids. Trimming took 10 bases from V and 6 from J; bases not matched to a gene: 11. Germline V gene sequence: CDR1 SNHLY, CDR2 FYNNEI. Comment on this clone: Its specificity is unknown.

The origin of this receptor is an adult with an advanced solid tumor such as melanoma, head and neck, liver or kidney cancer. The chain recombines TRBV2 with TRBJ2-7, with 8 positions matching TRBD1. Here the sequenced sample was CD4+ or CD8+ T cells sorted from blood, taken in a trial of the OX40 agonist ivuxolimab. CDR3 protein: CATSWTGLGEQYF. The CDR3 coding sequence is TGTGCCACCTCCTGGACAGGGCTTGGCGAGCAGTACTTC.